The next 25 T cell receptor beta chains were all read from a single sample in a study of T cells in Graves' hyperthyroidism and ophthalmopathy. There were TCR beta CDR3 regions amplified from RNA transcripts. Using the HTBI primer set, a first-round RT-PCR was run on the TCR CDR3. TCRdb itself ran the multiplex PCR reads through MiXCR, one entry per CDR3 protein. The sample carries some 760,000 distinct CDR3 sequences, 13% to 15% recorded once. Sequencing used blood. The source of these receptors is a woman between 18 and 30 years old with Graves' hyperthyroidism.

This clonotype was counted at least ten times. The V gene is TRBV7-2, the J gene TRBJ2-1; tentative D call: TRBD2 (6 bases). V was cut by 1 base and J by 6 bases, with 13 bases left in between. The CDR3 contains 15 residues. Germline CDR1 and CDR2: SGHTA and FQGNSA. CDR3 loop: CASSLVNGRGNEQFF. DNA for the CDR3: TGTGCCAGCAGCTTAGTCAACGGGAGAGGCAATGAGCAGTTCTTC.

The chain is built from TRBV6-2 or TRBV6-3 and TRBJ2-5, with 10 bases fitting TRBD2. The trim removed 5 bases at V and 13 bases at J, leaving 19 bases unmatched. CDR1 is MNHEY, CDR2 SVGEGT, per germline. The CDR3 length is 16 residues. The CDR3 loop reads CASSRLAGEFPRDWYF. CDR3 nucleotides: TGTGCCAGCAGTAGGCTAGCGGGAGAATTTCCAAGAGACTGGTACTTC.

The V gene is TRBV19, the J gene TRBJ1-1; D is unclear. The germline V and J ends were trimmed by 7 bases and 1 base, with 10 bases remaining between them. The CDR3 extends over 13 amino acids. Germline V CDR1 and CDR2: LNHDA, SQIVND (reference sequence). In DNA form, the CDR3 reads TGTGCCAGTATGTGGGAACCGAACACTGAAGCTTTCTTT. The encoded protein is CASMWEPNTEAFF.

This chain uses TRBV15 with TRBJ2-1, with 12 bases that match TRBD2. The J segment lost 4 bases and the V segment lost 0 bases, leaving 13 bases of the junction unmatched. This CDR3 contains 20 residues. CDR1 and CDR2 (germline): LNHNV, YYDKDF (reference sequence). In DNA, the CDR3 is TGTGCCACCAGCAGAGATGCAGTTTACAGACTAGCGGGAGAGTACAATGAGCAGTTCTTC. This translates into CATSRDAVYRLAGEYNEQFF.

This clonotype was seen a handful of times. DNA for the CDR3: TGTGCCTGGAATACAGGACAGGGGAGATTAATTCGGAACACTGAAGCTTTCTTT. Protein product: CAWNTGQGRLIRNTEAFF. The chain carries TRBV30 and TRBJ1-1; TRBD1 agrees at 9 bases. Looked up from germline, CDR1 is GTSNPN and CDR2 is SVGIG (reference sequence). V shed 4 bases and J 1 base; nucleotides not matched to a gene: 16. CDR3 length equals 18 residues. Filled out from reference TRBV30 and TRBJ1-1, the complete variable domain reads SQTIHQWPATLVQPVGSPLSLECTVEGTSNPNLYWYRQAAGRGLQLLFYSVGIGQISSEVPQNLSASRPQDRQFILSSKKLLLSDSGFYLCAWNTGQGRLIRNTEAFFGQGTRLTVV.

At least ten counts were recorded for this clonotype. The chain employs TRBV18 and TRBJ2-5, with D maybe TRBD2 (6 bases). Germline V gene lookup returns CDR1 KGHSH and CDR2 LQKENI. This CDR3 is built from 14 residues. Between the trimmed V and J ends, which lost 2 bases and 3 bases, there was a span of 10 bases. The CDR3 loop reads CASSPGTGEETQYF. The CDR3 nucleotides are TGTGCCAGCTCACCAGGGACGGGAGAAGAGACCCAGTACTTC.

This clonotype was counted many times. This rearrangement joins TRBV7-9 to TRBJ2-5; weak D call: TRBD1 (5 bases). Germline-derived CDR1 and CDR2 are SEHNR and FQNEAQ (reference sequence). V lost 5 bases to trimming and J lost 7 bases, with 17 bases between them. The CDR3 extends over 14 amino acids. CDR3 residues: CASSTDSRVGTQYF. The DNA for the CDR3 is TGTGCCAGCAGCACCGACAGCCGGGTGGGGACCCAGTACTTC.

The chain employs TRBV4-1 and TRBJ1-2, with D tentatively TRBD1 (5 bases). The germline V gene has CDR1 MGHRA and CDR2 YSYEKL. CDR3 size: 14 residues. V was clipped by 2 bases and J by 3 bases, with 10 bases between them. The CDR3 bases are TGCGCCAGCAGCCAACCGGGACTCGACTATGGCTACACCTTC. Encoded protein: CASSQPGLDYGYTF.

There are many counts of this clonotype. V gene TRBV11-2 combines with J gene TRBJ1-2; D is ambiguous. V lost 2 bases, J lost 1 base, and 17 bases lay in between. This CDR3 contains 17 residues. CDR1 and CDR2 (germline): SGHAT, FQNNGV. As DNA, the CDR3 is TGTGCCAGCAGCTTAACTTCTCGGAACAGAGTTAACTATGGCTACACCTTC. As protein: CASSLTSRNRVNYGYTF.

This clonotype was detected a few times. CDR3: CATRAGGRETQYF. In DNA, the CDR3 is TGTGCCACCCGAGCGGGAGGGCGGGAGACCCAGTACTTC. This chain uses TRBV28 with TRBJ2-5, with 10 bases aligning to TRBD2. This CDR3 region has 13 residues. The germline V gene has CDR1 MDHEN and CDR2 SYDVKM. The V segment lost 10 bases and the J segment 5 bases; nucleotides outside the gene matches: 7.

This clonotype was seen many times. The chain is built from TRBV2 and TRBJ2-1, with TRBD2 matching over 7 bases. The V segment lost 6 bases and the J segment 0 bases; nucleotides outside the gene matches: 8. Per the germline V gene, CDR1 is SNHLY and CDR2 is FYNNEI. This CDR3 is built from 16 residues. This chain's CDR3 is CASRSLAGFSYNEQFF. The CDR3 DNA reads TGTGCCAGCAGGTCTTTAGCGGGCTTCTCCTACAATGAGCAGTTCTTC.

This clonotype was seen ten or more times. The chain is built from TRBV28 and TRBJ2-3; 9 bases are shared with TRBD2. V trimming: 3 bases; J trimming: 4 bases; junction bases outside the gene matches: 5. The germline V gene encodes CDR1 MDHEN and CDR2 SYDVKM. The CDR3 covers 15 residues. The DNA of the CDR3 is TGTGCCAGCAGTTTCCCCGGGACTAGCTCAGATACGCAGTATTTT. The encoded protein is CASSFPGTSSDTQYF.

The chain is built from TRBV6-5 and TRBJ2-3, with no clear D. This CDR3 is built from 15 residues. Germline CDR1 reads MNHEY; CDR2 reads SVGAGI. V lost 0 bases to trimming and J lost 4 bases, with 11 bases between them. CDR3 residues: CASSYSLEFADTQYF. The CDR3 region has the DNA TGTGCCAGCAGTTACTCTTTAGAATTTGCAGATACGCAGTATTTT.

This clonotype has only a few counts. The chain combines TRBV7-9 with TRBJ2-7, with 7 nucleotides matching TRBD1. V lost 5 bases and J lost 1; bases outside the gene matches: 8. CDR3 size: 15 residues. From germline, CDR1 is SEHNR and CDR2 FQNEAQ (reference sequence). Here the CDR3 reads CASSAGPGGSYEQYF. In DNA form, the CDR3 reads TGTGCCAGCAGCGCCGGGCCAGGGGGTTCCTACGAGCAGTACTTC. The entire variable domain, with the rest obtained from reference TRBV7-9 and TRBJ2-7, is as follows: DTGVSQNPRHKITKRGQNVTFRCDPISEHNRLYWYRQTLGQGPEFLTYFQNEAQLEKSRLLSDRFSAERPKGSFSTLEIQRTEQGDSAMYLCASSAGPGGSYEQYFGPGTRLTVT.

This clonotype turned up a few times. The CDR3 loop is CASSYRGVIHEQYF. The CDR3 nucleotides read TGTGCCAGCAGTTATCGGGGGGTAATCCACGAGCAGTACTTC. The chain uses TRBV6-2 or TRBV6-3 and TRBJ2-7, with 7 nucleotides matching TRBD2. The ends lost 3 bases at V and 5 bases at J; junction bases unmatched: 7. CDR1 and CDR2 (germline): MNHEY, SVGEGT. This CDR3 has 14 residues.

There are a few counts of this clonotype. This sequence joins TRBV29-1 and TRBJ2-1; tentatively, D is TRBD1 or TRBD2 (5 bases each). Trimming removed 3 bases from V and 7 bases from J, with 16 bases in between. CDR1 is SQVTM and CDR2 is ANQGSEA in the germline V gene. This CDR3 comprises 14 residues. The CDR3 is CSVEGRESVNEQFF. Here the CDR3 DNA reads TGCAGCGTTGAGGGACGGGAATCGGTTAATGAGCAGTTCTTC.

This clonotype was seen a few times. A much larger clone sits a single nucleotide away, making a read error possible. The V and J genes are TRBV7-9 and TRBJ2-1; D remains ambiguous. In germline, CDR1 is SEHNR, CDR2 FQNEAQ (reference sequence). The CDR3 has 10 amino acids. Trimming pared 5 bases from V and 5 bases from J, leaving 1 base between. CDR3 bases: TGTGCCAGCAGCGACAATGAGCAGTTCTTC. The encoded protein is CASSDNEQFF.

V is TRBV20-1 and J is TRBJ1-1; no clear D gene. The CDR3 is 12 amino acids. Trimming took 6 bases from V and 7 from J, leaving 15 bases between them. The V gene's germline CDR1 is DFQATT and CDR2 SNEGSKA (reference sequence). This CDR3 reads CSAPDLMGEAFF. CDR3 sequence (DNA): TGCAGTGCCCCAGACCTGATGGGTGAAGCTTTCTTT.

This clonotype was recorded at least ten times. The chain employs TRBV11-2 and TRBJ2-7; perhaps TRBD1 as D (5 bases). V was pared by 0 bases and J by 1 base, with 10 bases between. The CDR3 spans 15 residues. Germline V gives CDR1 SGHAT, CDR2 FQNNGV. The CDR3 nucleotides are TGTGCCAGCAGCTTAGATTATCCAGGGTCCTACGAGCAGTACTTC. Translation: CASSLDYPGSYEQYF.

This clonotype showed up many times. The chain recombines TRBV12-3 or TRBV12-4 with TRBJ2-7; no firm D call. This CDR3 spans 13 amino acids. The germline V and J ends were trimmed by 4 bases and 2 bases, with 9 bases remaining between them. The CDR3 DNA is TGTGCCAGCAGTTCAGACCGAACCTACGAGCAGTACTTC. It codes for CASSSDRTYEQYF.

This clonotype was recorded only once. The chain recombines TRBV11-3 with TRBJ2-3, with a tentative D call TRBD2 (6 bases). Trimming removed 2 bases at V and 2 bases at J, with 20 bases between. The CDR3 spans 18 residues. Per the germline V gene, CDR1 is SGHNT and CDR2 is YENEEA. The CDR3 sequence: CASSLWANRETHTDTQYF. CDR3 DNA sequence: TGTGCCAGCAGCTTATGGGCAAATCGGGAGACCCACACAGATACGCAGTATTTT.

This clonotype showed up many times. V and J are TRBV28 and TRBJ2-7, with 11 bases lining up with TRBD2. The V gene end was trimmed by 6 bases and the J gene end by 3 bases; junction bases not matched to a gene: 4. The germline V gene has CDR1 MDHEN and CDR2 SYDVKM. The CDR3 is made up of 14 amino acids. This CDR3 is CASRLAGVNYEQYF. CDR3 sequence (DNA): TGTGCCAGCAGACTAGCGGGAGTTAACTACGAGCAGTACTTC.

This clonotype was seen ten or more times. This sequence joins TRBV6-6 and TRBJ2-7; D gene ambiguous. V was trimmed by 2 bases and J by 0 bases, leaving 11 bases between them. CDR1 and CDR2 (germline): MNHNY, SVGAGI (reference sequence). The CDR3 has 15 residues. CDR3 sequence reads: CASSYGRNPSYEQYF. CDR3 in DNA: TGTGCCAGCAGTTACGGGCGGAACCCCTCCTACGAGCAGTACTTC.

Ten or more counts support this clonotype. This chain uses TRBV27 with TRBJ1-1, with D uncertain. V dropped 6 bases and J dropped 5 bases, with 13 bases sitting between them. The CDR3 covers 13 residues. Germline CDR1 reads MNHEY; CDR2 reads SMNVEV (reference sequence). CDR3 nucleotide sequence: TGTGCCAGCAGGGTGACCGACTCAACTGAAGCTTTCTTT. It yields the protein CASRVTDSTEAFF.

This clonotype was seen a handful of times. The rearrangement joins TRBV2 to TRBJ2-2; no clear D gene. V was cut by 6 bases and J by 4 bases, with 6 bases left in between. This CDR3 has 12 amino acids. Germline V gene data show CDR1 as SNHLY and CDR2 as FYNNEI. The CDR3 coding sequence is TGTGCCAGCAGACGGCCCACCGGGGAGCTGTTTTTT. This translates into CASRRPTGELFF.